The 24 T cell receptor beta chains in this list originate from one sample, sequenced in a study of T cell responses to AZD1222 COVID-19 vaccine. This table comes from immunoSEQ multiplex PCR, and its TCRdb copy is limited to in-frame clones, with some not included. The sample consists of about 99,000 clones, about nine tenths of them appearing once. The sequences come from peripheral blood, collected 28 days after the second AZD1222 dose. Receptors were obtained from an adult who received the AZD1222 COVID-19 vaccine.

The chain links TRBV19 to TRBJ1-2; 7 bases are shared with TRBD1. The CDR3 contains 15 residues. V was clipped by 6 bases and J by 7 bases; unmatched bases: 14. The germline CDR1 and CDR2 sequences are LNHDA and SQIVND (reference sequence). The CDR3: CASRIRSRGRGGYTF. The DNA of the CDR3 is TGTGCCAGTAGGATCCGATCGAGGGGGCGAGGTGGCTACACCTTC.

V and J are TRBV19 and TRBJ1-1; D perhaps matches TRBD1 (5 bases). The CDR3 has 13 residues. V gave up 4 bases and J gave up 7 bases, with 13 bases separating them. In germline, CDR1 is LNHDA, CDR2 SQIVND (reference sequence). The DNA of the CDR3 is TGTGCCAGTAGTAAGGGGAGGGCAGATGAAGCTTTCTTT. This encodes CASSKGRADEAFF.

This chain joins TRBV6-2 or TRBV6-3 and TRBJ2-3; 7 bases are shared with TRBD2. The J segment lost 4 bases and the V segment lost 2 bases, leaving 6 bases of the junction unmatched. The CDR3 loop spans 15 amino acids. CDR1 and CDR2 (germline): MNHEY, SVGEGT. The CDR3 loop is CASSYGGSTSDTQYF. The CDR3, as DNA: TGTGCCAGCAGTTACGGCGGGAGTACTTCAGATACGCAGTATTTT.

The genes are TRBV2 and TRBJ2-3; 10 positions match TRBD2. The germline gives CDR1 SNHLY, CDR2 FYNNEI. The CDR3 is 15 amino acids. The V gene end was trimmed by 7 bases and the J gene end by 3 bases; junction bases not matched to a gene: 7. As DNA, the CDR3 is TGTGCCAGCAATGGACTAGCGGAGGGGACAGATACGCAGTATTTT. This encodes CASNGLAEGTDTQYF.

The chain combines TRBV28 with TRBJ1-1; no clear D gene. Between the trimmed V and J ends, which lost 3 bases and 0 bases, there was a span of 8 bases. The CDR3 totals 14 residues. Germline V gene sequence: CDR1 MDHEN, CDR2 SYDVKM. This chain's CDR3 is CASSFWSMNTEAFF. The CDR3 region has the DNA TGTGCCAGCAGTTTTTGGTCGATGAACACTGAAGCTTTCTTT.

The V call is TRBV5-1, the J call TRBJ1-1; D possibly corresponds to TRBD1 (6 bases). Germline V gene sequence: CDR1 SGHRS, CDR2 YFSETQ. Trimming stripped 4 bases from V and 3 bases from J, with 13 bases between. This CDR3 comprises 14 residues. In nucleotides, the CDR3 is TGCGCCAGCAGCGGGGGACACCTAGACACTGAAGCTTTCTTT. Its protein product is CASSGGHLDTEAFF.

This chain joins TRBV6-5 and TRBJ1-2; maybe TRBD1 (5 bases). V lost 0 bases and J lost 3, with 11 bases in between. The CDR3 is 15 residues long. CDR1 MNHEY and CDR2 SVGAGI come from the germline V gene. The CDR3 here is CASSYSGGEDYGYTF. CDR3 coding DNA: TGTGCCAGCAGTTACTCCGGGGGAGAGGACTATGGCTACACCTTC.

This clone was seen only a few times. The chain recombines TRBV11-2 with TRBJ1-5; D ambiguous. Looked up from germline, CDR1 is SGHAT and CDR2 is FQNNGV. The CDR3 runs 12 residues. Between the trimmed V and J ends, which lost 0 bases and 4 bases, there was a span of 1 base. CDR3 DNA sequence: TGTGCCAGCAGCTTAGATAATCAGCCCCAGCATTTT. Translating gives CASSLDNQPQHF.

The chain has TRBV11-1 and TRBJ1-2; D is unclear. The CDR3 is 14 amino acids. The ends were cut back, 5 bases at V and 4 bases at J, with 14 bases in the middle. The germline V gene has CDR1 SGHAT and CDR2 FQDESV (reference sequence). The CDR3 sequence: CASSPDESSYGYTF. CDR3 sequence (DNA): TGTGCCAGCAGCCCAGACGAGTCGAGCTATGGCTACACCTTC.

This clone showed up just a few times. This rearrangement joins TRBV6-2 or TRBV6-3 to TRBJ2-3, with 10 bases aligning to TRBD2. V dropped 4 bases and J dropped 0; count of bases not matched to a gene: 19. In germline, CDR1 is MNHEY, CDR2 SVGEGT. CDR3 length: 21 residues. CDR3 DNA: TGTGCCAGCAGTTGGCCATCCCGGACTAGCGGTCCGGCTTATAGCACAGATACGCAGTATTTT. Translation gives CASSWPSRTSGPAYSTDTQYF.

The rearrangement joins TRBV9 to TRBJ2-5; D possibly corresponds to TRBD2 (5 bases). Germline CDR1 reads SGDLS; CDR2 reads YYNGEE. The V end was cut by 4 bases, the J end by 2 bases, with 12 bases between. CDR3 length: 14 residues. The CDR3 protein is CASSTRGYQETQYF. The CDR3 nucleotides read TGTGCCAGCAGCACCCGGGGATATCAAGAGACCCAGTACTTC.

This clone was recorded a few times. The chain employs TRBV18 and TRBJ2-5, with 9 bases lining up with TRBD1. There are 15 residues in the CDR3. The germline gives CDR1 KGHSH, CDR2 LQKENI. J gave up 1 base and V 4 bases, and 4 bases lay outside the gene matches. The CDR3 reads CASSLTGGSQETQYF. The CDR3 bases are TGTGCCAGCTCACTGACAGGGGGTTCCCAAGAGACCCAGTACTTC.

The CDR3 DNA reads TGTGCCAGCAGTCCCGGGACTAGCGTCTCCTACGAGCAGTACTTC. It is translated as CASSPGTSVSYEQYF. The V gene is TRBV27, the J gene TRBJ2-7; 10 bases agree with TRBD2. This CDR3 is 15 amino acids long. The V segment lost 5 bases and the J segment 0 bases; nucleotides outside the gene matches: 4. Germline V gene sequence: CDR1 MNHEY, CDR2 SMNVEV (reference sequence).

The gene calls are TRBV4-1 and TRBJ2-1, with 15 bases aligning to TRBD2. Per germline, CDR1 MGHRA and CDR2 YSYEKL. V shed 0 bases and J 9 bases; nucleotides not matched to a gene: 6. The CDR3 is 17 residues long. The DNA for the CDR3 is TGCGCCAGCAGCCAAGAAAAAGGACTAGCGGGAGGGACTGAGCAGTTCTTC. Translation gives CASSQEKGLAGGTEQFF.

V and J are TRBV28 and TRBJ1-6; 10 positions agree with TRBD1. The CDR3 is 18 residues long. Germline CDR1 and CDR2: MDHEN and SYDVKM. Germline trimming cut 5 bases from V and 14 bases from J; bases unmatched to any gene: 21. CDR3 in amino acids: CASSPPTGTGVQGGSLHF. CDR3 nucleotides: TGTGCCAGCAGTCCCCCTACCGGGACAGGGGTCCAGGGGGGGTCCCTCCACTTT. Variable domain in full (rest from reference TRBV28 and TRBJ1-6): DVKVTQSSRYLVKRTGEKVFLECVQDMDHENMFWYRQDPGLGLRLIYFSYDVKMKEKGDIPEGYSVSREKKERFSLILESASTNQTSMYLCASSPPTGTGVQGGSLHFGNGTRLTVT.

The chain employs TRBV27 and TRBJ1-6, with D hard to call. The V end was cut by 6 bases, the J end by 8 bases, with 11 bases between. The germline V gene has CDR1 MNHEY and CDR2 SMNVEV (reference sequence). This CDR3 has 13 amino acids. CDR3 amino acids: CASSSGGYSPLHF. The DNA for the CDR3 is TGTGCCAGCAGCTCAGGCGGGTATTCACCCCTCCACTTT.

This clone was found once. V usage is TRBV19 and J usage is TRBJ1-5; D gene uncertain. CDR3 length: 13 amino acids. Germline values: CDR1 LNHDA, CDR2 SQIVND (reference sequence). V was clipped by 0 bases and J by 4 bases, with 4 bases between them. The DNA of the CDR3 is TGTGCCAGTAGTATAGACGGTAATCAGCCCCAGCATTTT. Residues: CASSIDGNQPQHF.

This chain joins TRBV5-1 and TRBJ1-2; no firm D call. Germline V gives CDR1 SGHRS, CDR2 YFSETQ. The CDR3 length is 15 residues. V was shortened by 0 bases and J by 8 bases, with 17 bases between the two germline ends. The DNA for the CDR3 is TGCGCCAGCAGCTTGGATGCTACGGCGGCTCGAGGCTACACCTTC. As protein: CASSLDATAARGYTF.

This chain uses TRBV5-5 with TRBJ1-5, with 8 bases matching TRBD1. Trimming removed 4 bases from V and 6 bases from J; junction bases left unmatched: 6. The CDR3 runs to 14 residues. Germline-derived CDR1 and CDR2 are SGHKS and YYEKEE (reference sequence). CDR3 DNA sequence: TGTGCCAGCAGCCTTCAGGGGGCCAGTCAGCCCCAGCATTTT. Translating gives CASSLQGASQPQHF.

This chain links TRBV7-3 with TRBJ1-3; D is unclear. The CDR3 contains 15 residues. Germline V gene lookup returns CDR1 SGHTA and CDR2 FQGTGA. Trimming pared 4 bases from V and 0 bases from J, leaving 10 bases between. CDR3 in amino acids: CASSSDGNSGNTIYF. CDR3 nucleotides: TGTGCCAGCAGCTCCGACGGGAACTCTGGAAACACCATATATTTT.

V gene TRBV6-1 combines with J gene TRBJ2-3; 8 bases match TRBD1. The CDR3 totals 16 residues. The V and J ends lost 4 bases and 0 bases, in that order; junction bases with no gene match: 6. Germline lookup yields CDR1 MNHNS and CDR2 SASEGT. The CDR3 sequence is CASSGTGSSSTDTQYF. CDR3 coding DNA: TGTGCCAGCAGTGGGACAGGGTCTTCAAGCACAGATACGCAGTATTTT.

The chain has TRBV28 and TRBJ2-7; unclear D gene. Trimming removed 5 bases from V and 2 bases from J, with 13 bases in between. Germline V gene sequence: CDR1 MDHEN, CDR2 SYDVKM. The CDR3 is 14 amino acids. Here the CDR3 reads CASSHQIFPYEQYF. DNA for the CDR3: TGTGCCAGCAGTCACCAAATATTCCCCTACGAGCAGTACTTC.

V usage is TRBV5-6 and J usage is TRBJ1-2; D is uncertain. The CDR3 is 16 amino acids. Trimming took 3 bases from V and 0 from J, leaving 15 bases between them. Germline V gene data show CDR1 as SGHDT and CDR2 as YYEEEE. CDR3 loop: CASSSHWTGANYGYTF. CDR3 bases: TGTGCCAGCAGCTCCCACTGGACGGGAGCTAACTATGGCTACACCTTC.

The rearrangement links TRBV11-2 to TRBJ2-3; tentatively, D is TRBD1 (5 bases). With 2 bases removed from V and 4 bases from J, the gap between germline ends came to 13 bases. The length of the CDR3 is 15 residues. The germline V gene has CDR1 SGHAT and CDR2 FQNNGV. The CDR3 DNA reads TGTGCCAGCAGCTTATGGGGAAGGGGCGCAGATACGCAGTATTTT. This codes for CASSLWGRGADTQYF. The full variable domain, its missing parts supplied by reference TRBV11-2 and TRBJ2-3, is EAGVAQSPRYKIIEKRQSVAFWCNPISGHATLYWYQQILGQGPKLLIQFQNNGVVDDSQLPKDRFSAERLKGVDSTLKIQPAKLEDSAVYLCASSLWGRGADTQYFGPGTRLTVL.